A selection of T cell receptor beta chains follows, all from one sample in a study of cytomegalovirus exposure and HLA in healthy donors. Repertoires were generated with immunoSEQ multiplex PCR, while TCRdb's copy carries only in-frame clones and drops some. The sample contains fewer than 150,000 clones, 88% of which appear only once. What was sequenced was PBMCs. The receptor set was obtained from a young man in good health and CMV-seropositive. Both conserved end residues are part of each CDR3. A D gene is named only where the DNA matches it firmly. Size is omitted from some rows. Given values are once, few, many or a class for expanded clones.

size	V	D	J	CDR3	DNA
-	TRBV9	TRBD2	TRBJ2-3	CASSVGGDYHTDTQYF	TGTGCCAGCAGCGTAGGCGGGGACTACCACACAGATACGCAGTATTTT
-	TRBV30	-	TRBJ1-4	CAWRGGGTATNEKLFF	TGTGCCTGGAGAGGGGGGGGCACGGCAACTAATGAAAAACTGTTTTTT
-	TRBV29-1	TRBD2	TRBJ2-5	CSVVPGLADQETQYF	TGCAGCGTTGTCCCGGGACTAGCGGACCAAGAGACCCAGTACTTC
-	TRBV4-1	-	TRBJ1-4	CASSQDVTGTKLFF	TGCGCCAGCAGCCAAGATGTAACGGGGACTAAACTGTTTTTT
-	TRBV7-2	TRBD1	TRBJ2-7	CASSLLGQGDEQYF	TGTGCCAGCAGCTTACTCGGACAGGGCGACGAGCAGTACTTC
-	TRBV6-5	-	TRBJ1-3	CASRQTVGGNTIYF	TGTGCCAGCAGACAGACAGTGGGTGGAAACACCATATATTTT
-	TRBV6-5	-	TRBJ1-4	CASSYFLDSNEKLFF	TGTGCCAGCAGTTATTTCTTGGACAGTAATGAAAAACTGTTTTTT
-	TRBV27	TRBD1	TRBJ2-4	CATPGTGGEKNIQYF	TGTGCCACCCCCGGGACAGGGGGCGAGAAGAACATTCAGTACTTC
-	TRBV6-5	-	TRBJ2-7	CASSYSFLGGSYEQYF	TGTGCCAGCAGTTACTCGTTCTTGGGGGGCTCCTACGAGCAGTACTTC
-	TRBV5-1	-	TRBJ2-3	CASSFGGSSTDTQYF	TGCGCCAGCAGCTTTGGGGGGTCTAGCACAGATACGCAGTATTTT
-	TRBV5-6	TRBD1	TRBJ1-2	CASSSETGFLGYTF	TGTGCCAGCAGCTCGGAGACAGGGTTTTTGGGCTACACCTTC
-	TRBV27	TRBD1	TRBJ1-2	CASSSWTGGNYGYTF	TGTGCCAGCAGTTCCTGGACAGGGGGCAACTATGGCTACACCTTC
-	TRBV2	TRBD1	TRBJ1-4	CASTGWDRSSTNEKLFF	TGTGCCAGCACCGGATGGGACAGAAGTTCAACTAATGAAAAACTGTTTTTT
-	TRBV19	-	TRBJ2-1	CASSIAGGPYNEQFF	TGTGCCAGTAGTATAGCGGGGGGCCCCTACAATGAGCAGTTCTTC
-	TRBV5-4	-	TRBJ2-7	CASSLDRVGEQYF	TGTGCCAGCAGCTTGGACAGGGTAGGCGAGCAGTACTTC
-	TRBV18	-	TRBJ2-7	CASSPGPYEQYF	TGTGCCAGCTCCCCAGGGCCCTACGAGCAGTACTTC
-	TRBV10-2	-	TRBJ2-3	CASSDVSDDVRYF	TGCGCCAGCAGTGACGTCTCCGATGATGTTAGGTATTTT
-	TRBV9	TRBD2	TRBJ2-2	CASSVGFGTTNTGELFF	TGTGCCAGCAGCGTAGGGTTTGGGACTACTAACACCGGGGAGCTGTTTTTT
-	TRBV7-8	-	TRBJ1-2	CASSLGPNYGYTF	TGTGCCAGCAGCTTAGGGCCTAACTATGGCTACACCTTC
-	TRBV27	-	TRBJ1-1	CASSPYREGSEAFF	TGTGCCAGCAGTCCGTACAGGGAAGGGTCTGAAGCTTTCTTT
-	TRBV10-1	TRBD1	TRBJ2-5	CASSDRDRGRGETQYF	TGCGCCAGCAGTGACCGGGACAGGGGGCGCGGAGAGACCCAGTACTTC
-	TRBV5-1	-	TRBJ2-2	CASSLGQVNTGELFF	TGCGCCAGCAGCTTGGGACAGGTGAACACCGGGGAGCTGTTTTTT
-	TRBV28	TRBD1	TRBJ1-1	CASQLGTGAWDEAFF	TGTGCCAGCCAGCTGGGGACAGGTGCTTGGGATGAAGCTTTCTTT
-	TRBV28	-	TRBJ2-7	CASSFSSSSYEQYF	TGTGCCAGCAGTTTTTCATCGAGCTCCTACGAGCAGTACTTC
-	TRBV19	-	TRBJ1-2	CASSNSRGRGYGYTF	TGTGCCAGTAGTAACTCCAGGGGCCGGGGCTATGGCTACACCTTC
-	TRBV6-1	-	TRBJ1-5	CASSITGSSNQPQHF	TGTGCCAGCAGTATAACAGGGTCGAGCAATCAGCCCCAGCATTTT
-	TRBV5-4	-	TRBJ1-2	CASSLGSPNYGYTF	TGTGCCAGCAGCTTGGGGAGTCCTAACTATGGCTACACCTTC
-	TRBV6-4	TRBD1	TRBJ1-2	CASSLDPGQGAYGYTF	TGTGCCAGCAGCCTTGACCCGGGACAGGGGGCCTATGGCTACACCTTC
-	TRBV5-1	-	TRBJ1-1	CASSDRGGTEAFF	TGCGCCAGCAGCGATCGGGGGGGCACTGAAGCTTTCTTT
-	TRBV4-1	-	TRBJ1-1	CASSLGFTEAFF	TGCGCCAGCAGTTTGGGCTTCACTGAAGCTTTCTTT
-	TRBV28	-	TRBJ2-7	CASSLLDSAYEQYF	TGTGCCAGCAGTTTATTGGACAGCGCCTACGAGCAGTACTTC
once	TRBV10-1	-	TRBJ2-3	CASSEGGIGTDTQYF	TGCGCCAGCAGTGAGGGGGGCATCGGCACAGATACGCAGTATTTT
-	TRBV19	-	TRBJ1-5	CASSIRGGRQPQHF	TGTGCCAGTAGTATCAGAGGGGGTCGGCAGCCCCAGCATTTT
-	TRBV11-2	TRBD1	TRBJ1-1	CASSLWPGGLDPNTEAFF	TGTGCCAGCAGCTTATGGCCAGGGGGCCTCGACCCGAACACTGAAGCTTTCTTT
-	TRBV10-2	TRBD2	TRBJ2-3	CASSGLAGGYDTQYF	TGCGCCAGCAGTGGTCTAGCGGGGGGTTATGATACGCAGTATTTT
-	TRBV5-1	-	TRBJ2-1	CASRLQGPAYNEQFF	TGCGCCAGCAGACTGCAGGGCCCGGCCTACAATGAGCAGTTCTTC
-	TRBV2	-	TRBJ1-3	CASRGLSGNTIYF	TGTGCCAGCAGGGGGCTCTCTGGAAACACCATATATTTT
few	TRBV7-9	TRBD2	TRBJ2-7	CASSGRGRDLIYEQYF	TGTGCCAGCAGCGGTAGAGGGAGGGACCTGATCTACGAGCAGTACTTC
-	TRBV2	-	TRBJ1-2	CATTPGYGYTF	TGTGCCACCACGCCGGGGTATGGCTACACCTTC
-	TRBV7-4	-	TRBJ2-1	CASSGTDSHHSYNEQFF	TGTGCCAGCAGCGGAACTGACAGCCATCACTCCTACAATGAGCAGTTCTTC
-	TRBV4-1	-	TRBJ1-1	CASSFKQEFTEAFF	TGCGCCAGCAGCTTTAAGCAGGAATTCACTGAAGCTTTCTTT
-	TRBV9	TRBD1	TRBJ1-5	CASSVGTGGHGDQPQHF	TGTGCCAGCAGCGTAGGGACAGGGGGCCACGGAGATCAGCCCCAGCATTTT